This entry features one TCR beta chain sequence. In the original processing: For the immunoSEQ data, sequences were junction-only without quality scores, so filtering differed. TCRdb's copy holds only in-frame clones and misses some; the assay was immunoSEQ multiplex PCR. The V and J calls and clone size were taken over from that table, and D and trimming were inferred from the DNA. The sample holds some 1,900,000 clones, about 95% seen once. These data originate in a study of shared clonotypes between healthy human individuals. At the level of the study: With ages of 18 to 49, the donors were two women and a few men.

It was CD45RO-negative cells, positively selected for CCR7, that made up naive CD8 cells, with terminally differentiated effector memory CD45RA+ cells excluded. Caucasian adults residing in Nashville, Tennessee made up all the donors. CDR1 is MNHEY and CDR2 is SMNVEV in the germline V gene (reference sequence). V gave up 5 bases and J gave up 0 bases, with 16 bases separating them. This CDR3 spans 17 amino acids. The source material was naive CD8+ T cells sorted from blood. The genes are TRBV27 and TRBJ2-2; a possible D gene is TRBD1 (5 bases). The source of this sequence is a man younger than 30 in good health. CDR3 loop: CASSPPTVTPNTGELFF. The CDR3 DNA reads TGTGCCAGCAGTCCCCCGACAGTGACTCCGAACACCGGGGAGCTGTTTTTT.